The 19 T cell receptor beta chains given below trace back to one sample, sequenced in a study of shared clonotypes between healthy human individuals. The assay was immunoSEQ multiplex PCR, and TCRdb's table has in-frame clones only and misses some. The table includes hundreds of thousands of clones, around three quarters detected once. What was sequenced was PBMCs. The receptors come from a woman between 35 and 50 years old in good health. Some clones in this sample may be carry-over from other donors' samples.

The chain combines TRBV28 with TRBJ1-1, with D unresolved. CDR3 size: 14 residues. CDR1 MDHEN and CDR2 SYDVKM come from the germline V gene. Trimming shortened V by 3 bases and J by 1 base, and 9 bases separated the two germline ends. The CDR3 region is CASSLTQRNTEAFF. CDR3 nucleotide sequence: TGTGCCAGCAGTTTGACGCAGAGGAACACTGAAGCTTTCTTT.

This rearrangement joins TRBV5-1 to TRBJ2-5; 10 nucleotides align to TRBD1. Germline V gene sequence: CDR1 SGHRS, CDR2 YFSETQ. Trimming removed 5 bases from V and 2 bases from J; junction bases left unmatched: 3. The CDR3 consists of 14 residues. CDR3 residues: CASSWGQGQETQYF. Written as DNA, the CDR3 is TGCGCCAGCAGTTGGGGACAGGGGCAAGAGACCCAGTACTTC. Based on the CDR3 plus reference TRBV5-1 and TRBJ2-5, the full variable domain is KAGVTQTPRYLIKTRGQQVTLSCSPISGHRSVSWYQQTPGQGLQFLFEYFSETQRNKGNFPGRFSGRQFSNSRSEMNVSTLELGDSALYLCASSWGQGQETQYFGPGTRLLVL.

This sequence joins TRBV5-1 and TRBJ1-6; D gene unclear. Germline-derived CDR1 and CDR2 are SGHRS and YFSETQ. Between the trimmed V and J ends, which lost 0 bases and 5 bases, there was a span of 6 bases. The CDR3 is made up of 14 amino acids. The CDR3 sequence is CASSLGLHNSPLHF. In DNA form, the CDR3 reads TGCGCCAGCAGCTTGGGGCTGCATAATTCACCCCTCCACTTT.

The chain employs TRBV18 and TRBJ2-3; 8 bases are a match to TRBD1. In germline, CDR1 is KGHSH, CDR2 LQKENI. This CDR3 is 17 amino acids long. V gave up 3 bases and J gave up 2 bases; unmatched junction bases: 10. CDR3 DNA: TGTGCCAGCTCACCCTACCCGCCAGGGGGCAACACAGATACGCAGTATTTT. The encoded protein is CASSPYPPGGNTDTQYF.

The chain is built from TRBV30 and TRBJ2-7; no reliable D call. Trimming removed 1 base at V and 2 bases at J, with 12 bases between. The CDR3 consists of 14 residues. Germline V gene sequence: CDR1 GTSNPN, CDR2 SVGIG (reference sequence). The CDR3 DNA follows: TGTGCCTGGAGTGGCGGCCCTCTTGCCTACGAGCAGTACTTC. This translates into CAWSGGPLAYEQYF.

This clone was counted between two and nine times. V gene TRBV29-1 combines with J gene TRBJ2-5, with TRBD2 as a possible D gene (5 bases). V was trimmed by 6 bases and J by 4 bases, leaving 9 bases between them. The CDR3 covers 11 residues. Per the germline V gene, CDR1 is SQVTM and CDR2 is ANQGSEA. CDR3 bases: TGCAGCGTGGGCGCGGGAGAGACCCAGTACTTC. Translating gives CSVGAGETQYF.

Worth noting for this clone: A far larger clone differs by one base, so this is likely a read error. Other nucleotide sequences from this sample produce the same CDR3. The chain combines TRBV2 with TRBJ2-7; 12 bases align to TRBD2. CDR1 and CDR2 from the germline V gene are SNHLY and FYNNEI. Trimming cost V 2 bases and J 4 bases; bases outside gene matches: 3. The CDR3 length is 15 residues. The CDR3 region is CASSERTSGNYEQYF. The CDR3 DNA reads TGTGCCAGCAGTGAAAGGACTAGCGGGAATTACGAGCAGTACTTC.

The chain couples TRBV27 to TRBJ2-7; TRBD1 aligns across 8 bases. Germline trimming cut 8 bases from V and 3 bases from J; bases unmatched to any gene: 9. The germline V gene encodes CDR1 MNHEY and CDR2 SMNVEV (reference sequence). This CDR3 is 14 amino acids long. CDR3 residues: CASRPGGEHYEQYF. Written as DNA, the CDR3 is TGTGCCAGCCGACCAGGGGGCGAGCACTACGAGCAGTACTTC.

J is TRBJ1-6 and V is TRBV29-1; possibly TRBD1 for D (5 bases). CDR1 is SQVTM, CDR2 ANQGSEA, per germline. The length of the CDR3 is 13 residues. The V and J ends lost 7 bases and 7 bases respectively, with 14 bases between them. CDR3 amino acids: CSGSQGGNSPLHF. Here the CDR3 DNA reads TGCAGCGGCAGTCAGGGCGGAAATTCACCCCTCCACTTT.

V usage is TRBV19 and J usage is TRBJ2-5; tentative D call: TRBD1 (6 bases). The CDR3 spans 13 residues. Germline V gene sequence: CDR1 LNHDA, CDR2 SQIVND (reference sequence). Trimming pared 0 bases from V and 4 bases from J, leaving 6 bases between. CDR3 in DNA: TGTGCCAGTAGTATAGACAGGGGAGAGACCCAGTACTTC. Amino acids: CASSIDRGETQYF.

Remarks on this clone: This could be a read error, since a much larger clone is one nucleotide away. The rearrangement uses TRBV7-9 and TRBJ1-1; D perhaps matches TRBD1 (6 bases). This CDR3 contains 14 residues. V was pared by 5 bases and J by 1 base, with 11 bases between. Germline V gene sequence: CDR1 SEHNR, CDR2 FQNEAQ (reference sequence). The CDR3 sequence is CASSADRTNTEAFF. CDR3 bases: TGTGCCAGCAGCGCAGACAGGACGAACACTGAAGCTTTCTTT.

As DNA, the CDR3 is TGTGCCAGCAGTGACCCGGGACTAGCGGCAAACTCCTACGAGCAGTACTTC. Protein product: CASSDPGLAANSYEQYF. The rearrangement uses TRBV6-1 and TRBJ2-7, with 11 bases that match TRBD2. In germline, CDR1 is MNHNS, CDR2 SASEGT. After removal of 3 bases from V and 0 bases from J, the junction contained 7 bases not matched to a gene. The CDR3 is 17 residues long.

The chain carries TRBV2 and TRBJ1-1; D uncertain. V lost 5 bases and J 8 bases, leaving 9 bases between the germline ends. This CDR3 has 11 amino acids. Germline V gene lookup returns CDR1 SNHLY and CDR2 FYNNEI. The CDR3, as DNA: TGTGCCAGCAGTCCTGTTTACGAAGCTTTCTTT. Translating it yields CASSPVYEAFF.

The chain is built from TRBV7-3 and TRBJ2-3; tentatively, D is TRBD2 (5 bases). CDR1 is SGHTA and CDR2 is FQGTGA in the germline V gene. This CDR3 region has 15 residues. V was clipped by 4 bases and J by 2 bases, with 13 bases between them. CDR3 in DNA: TGTGCCAGCAGCTCGGGAAACTCCCACACAGATACGCAGTATTTT. This gives the protein CASSSGNSHTDTQYF.

In this sample, this clone turned up once. This chain connects TRBV4-2 to TRBJ2-7; 10 bases fit TRBD2. The J call may not be correct, given that the DNA end is closer to TRBJ2-1. The CDR3 has 16 amino acids. Looked up from germline, CDR1 is LGHNA and CDR2 is YNFKEQ. The CDR3 region has the DNA TGTGCCAGCAGCCGCACTAGCGGGAAGGCCGGTACTGAGCAGTTCTTC. The encoded protein is CASSRTSGKAGTEQFF.

V gene TRBV7-9 combines with J gene TRBJ1-2, with 10 bases lining up with TRBD1. The CDR3 has 15 amino acids. V was pared by 5 bases and J by 3 bases, with 6 bases of the junction left unmatched. Germline CDR1 reads SEHNR; CDR2 reads FQNEAQ (reference sequence). CDR3 in amino acids: CASSQGTGADYGYTF. CDR3 bases: TGTGCCAGCAGCCAAGGGACAGGGGCCGACTATGGCTACACCTTC.

This rearrangement joins TRBV28 to TRBJ2-1; D unresolved. CDR3 size: 17 residues. V shed 3 bases and J shed 5 bases, with 20 bases lying between them. CDR1 is MDHEN, CDR2 SYDVKM, per germline. This CDR3 reads CASSFQGRGVMNNEQFF. CDR3 DNA: TGTGCCAGCAGTTTTCAAGGTAGAGGAGTAATGAACAATGAGCAGTTCTTC.

This clone was counted once. The CDR3 region has the DNA TGTGCCAGCAGCGCCGGGTACAATGAGCAGTTCTTC. It specifies CASSAGYNEQFF. The chain links TRBV7-8 to TRBJ2-1; D gene unclear. Germline V gene data show CDR1 as SGHVS and CDR2 as FQNEAQ. V was cut by 5 bases and J by 4 bases, with 6 bases left in between. The CDR3 has 12 residues.

The chain recombines TRBV14 with TRBJ2-2; TRBD1 matches 9 bases. Germline CDR1 reads SGHDN; CDR2 reads FVKESK. Germline trimming cut 0 bases from V and 4 bases from J; bases unmatched to any gene: 9. This CDR3 region has 18 residues. CDR3 residues: CASSQDPKQGASTGELFF. DNA of the CDR3: TGTGCCAGCAGCCAAGATCCAAAACAGGGGGCGAGCACCGGGGAGCTGTTTTTT. The full variable domain, its missing parts supplied by reference TRBV14 and TRBJ2-2, is EAGVTQFPSHSVIEKGQTVTLRCDPISGHDNLYWYRRVMGKEIKFLLHFVKESKQDESGMPNNRFLAERTGGTYSTLKVQPAELEDSGVYFCASSQDPKQGASTGELFFGEGSRLTVL.